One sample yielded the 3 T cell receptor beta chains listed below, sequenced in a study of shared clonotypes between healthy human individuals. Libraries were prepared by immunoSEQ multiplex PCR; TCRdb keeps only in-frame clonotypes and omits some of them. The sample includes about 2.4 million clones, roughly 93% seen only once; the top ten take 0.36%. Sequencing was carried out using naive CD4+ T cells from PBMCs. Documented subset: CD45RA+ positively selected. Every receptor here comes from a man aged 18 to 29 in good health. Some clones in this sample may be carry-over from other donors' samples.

The CDR3 bases are TGTGCCAGCAGCCAAGATACTGTCGATGAGCAGTACTTC. Its translation is CASSQDTVDEQYF. The chain combines TRBV4-2 with TRBJ2-7, with D unclear. The CDR3 contains 13 residues. Germline CDR1 is LGHNA and CDR2 is YNFKEQ. Trimming pared 0 bases from V and 7 bases from J, leaving 10 bases between.

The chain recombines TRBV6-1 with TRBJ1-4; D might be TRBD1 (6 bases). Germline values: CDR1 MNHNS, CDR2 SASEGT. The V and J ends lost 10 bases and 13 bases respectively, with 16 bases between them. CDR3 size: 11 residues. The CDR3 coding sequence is TGTGCCACCCTTACAGGGCCGACACTGTTTTTT. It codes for CATLTGPTLFF.

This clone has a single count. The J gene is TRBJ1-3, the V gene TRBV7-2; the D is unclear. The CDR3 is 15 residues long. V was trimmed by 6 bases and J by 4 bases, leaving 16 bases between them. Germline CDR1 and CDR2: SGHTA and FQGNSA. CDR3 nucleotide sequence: TGTGCCAGCAGATCTAACCGGGTTGCGGGAAACACCATATATTTT. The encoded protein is CASRSNRVAGNTIYF.